This paragraph covers one T cell receptor beta chain sequence. This entry is derived from a study of blood T cell repertoires in COVID-19. Looking at the study overall: The samples span acute and convalescent COVID-19 from the United States, Italy and Spain. PBMCs, B-cell-depleted T cells, or T cells provided the cDNA or gDNA that made up the material.

As processed by the authors: The assay estimated nucleated cells by amplifying reference gene primers. Assay: immunoSEQ multiplex PCR; the TCRdb copy retains only in-frame clones and omits some. V and J calls and clone size follow that table, whereas D and trimming were derived from the DNA. The repertoire holds more than 200,000 clones, with around four fifths as singletons. The CDR3 runs to 18 residues. The V gene's germline CDR1 is SGHDN and CDR2 FVKESK. V was clipped by 1 base and J by 5 bases; unmatched bases: 11. The chain carries TRBV14 and TRBJ2-5; TRBD2 aligns across 12 bases. The TCR comes from a man between 60 and 75 years old with acute or convalescent COVID-19. Sequencing was done on a sample of peripheral blood. The CDR3 loop is CASSQARLAGGSGETQYF. In DNA, the CDR3 is TGTGCCAGCAGCCAAGCCCGGCTAGCGGGAGGGTCGGGGGAGACCCAGTACTTC.